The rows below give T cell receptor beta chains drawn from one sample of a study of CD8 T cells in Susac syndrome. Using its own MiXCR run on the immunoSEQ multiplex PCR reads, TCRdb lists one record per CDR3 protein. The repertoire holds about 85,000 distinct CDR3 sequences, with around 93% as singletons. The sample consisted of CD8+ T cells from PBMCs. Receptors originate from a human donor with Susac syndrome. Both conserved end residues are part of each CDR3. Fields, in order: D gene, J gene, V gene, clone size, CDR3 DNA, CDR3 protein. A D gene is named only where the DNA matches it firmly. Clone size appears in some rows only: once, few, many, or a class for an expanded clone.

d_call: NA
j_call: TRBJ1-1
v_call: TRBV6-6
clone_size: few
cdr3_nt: TGTGCCAGCAGTTACGGGTTCGGGACCAACACTGAAGCTTTCTTT
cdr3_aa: CASSYGFGTNTEAFF

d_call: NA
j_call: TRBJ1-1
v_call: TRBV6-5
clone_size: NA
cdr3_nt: TGTGCCAGCAGTTACGCCGCGGGGAACACTGAAGCTTTCTTT
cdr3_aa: CASSYAAGNTEAFF

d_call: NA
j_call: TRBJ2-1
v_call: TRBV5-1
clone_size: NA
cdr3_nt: TGCGCCAGCAGTTTCTTAGCGGAGTCCTACAATGAGCAGTTCTTC
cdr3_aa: CASSFLAESYNEQFF

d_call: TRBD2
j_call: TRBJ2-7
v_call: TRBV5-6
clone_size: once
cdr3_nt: TGTGCCAGCAGCTTGCGGGGGGACGGGGCGGTGCAGTACTTC
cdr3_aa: CASSLRGDGAVQYF

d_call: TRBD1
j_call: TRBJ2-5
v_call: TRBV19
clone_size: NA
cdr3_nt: TGTGCCAGTAGTATAGCCACAGGGGACCAAGAGACCCAGTACTTC
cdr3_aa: CASSIATGDQETQYF

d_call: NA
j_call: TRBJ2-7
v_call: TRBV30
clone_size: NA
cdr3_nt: TGTGCCTGGAGTGTAGGGCCAATCTACGAGCAGTACTTC
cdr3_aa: CAWSVGPIYEQYF

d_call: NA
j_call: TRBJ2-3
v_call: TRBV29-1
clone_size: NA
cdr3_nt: TGCAGCGTTTTCCCGGGCCTATATACAGATACGCAGTATTTT
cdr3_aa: CSVFPGLYTDTQYF

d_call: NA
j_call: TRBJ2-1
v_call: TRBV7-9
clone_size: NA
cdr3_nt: TGTGCCAGCAGCTTATCGACTAACAATGAGCAGTTCTTC
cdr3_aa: CASSLSTNNEQFF

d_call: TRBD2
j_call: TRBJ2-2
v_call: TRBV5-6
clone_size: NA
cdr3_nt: TGTGCCAGCAGCCCCACCGGGACTAGCGGGATTACCGGGGAGCTGTTTTTT
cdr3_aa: CASSPTGTSGITGELFF

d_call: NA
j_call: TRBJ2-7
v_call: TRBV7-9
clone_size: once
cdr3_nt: TGTGCCAGCAGCCTCGCTCCCGACTCCTACGAGCAGTACTTC
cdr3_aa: CASSLAPDSYEQYF

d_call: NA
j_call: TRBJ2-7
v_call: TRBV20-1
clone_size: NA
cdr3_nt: TGCAGTGCTAGAGAAGCAGGCGGGACAGAGATTTTCGAGCAGTACTTC
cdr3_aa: CSAREAGGTEIFEQYF

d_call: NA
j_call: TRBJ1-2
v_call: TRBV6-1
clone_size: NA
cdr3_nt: TGTGCCAGCAGCCCGATAGGTTTATATGGCTACACCTTC
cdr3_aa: CASSPIGLYGYTF

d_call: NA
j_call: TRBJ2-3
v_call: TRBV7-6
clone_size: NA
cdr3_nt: TGTGCCAGCAGCTTCTCTGCGGATGGGGATACGCAGTATTTT
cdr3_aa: CASSFSADGDTQYF

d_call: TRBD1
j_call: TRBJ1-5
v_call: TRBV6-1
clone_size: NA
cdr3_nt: TGTGCCAGCAGTGCCTTCCAGGGGGCCGGGAATCAGCCCCAGCATTTT
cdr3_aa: CASSAFQGAGNQPQHF

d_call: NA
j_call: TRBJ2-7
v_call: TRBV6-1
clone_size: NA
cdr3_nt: TGTGCCAGCAGTGAAGCGACGACGGCCGATAGCTCCTACGAGCAGTACTTC
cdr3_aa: CASSEATTADSSYEQYF

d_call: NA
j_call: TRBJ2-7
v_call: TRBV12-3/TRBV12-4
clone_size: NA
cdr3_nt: TGTGCCAGCAGTTTGGGGCTTAGCCCTTACGAGCAGTACTTC
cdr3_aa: CASSLGLSPYEQYF

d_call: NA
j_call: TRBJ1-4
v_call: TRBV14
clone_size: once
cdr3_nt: TGTGCCAGCAGCCAGTACAGGAGTGCGAATGAAAAACTGTTTTTT
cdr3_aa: CASSQYRSANEKLFF

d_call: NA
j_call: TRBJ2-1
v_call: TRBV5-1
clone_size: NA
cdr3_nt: TGCGCCAGCAGCTTGCCGGGGGCGGGAGAGTACAATGAGCAGTTCTTC
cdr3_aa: CASSLPGAGEYNEQFF

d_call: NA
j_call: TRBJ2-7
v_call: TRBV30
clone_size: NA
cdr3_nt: TGTGCCTGGAGTGCCCGAAGTTGGGCTTACGAGCAGTACTTC
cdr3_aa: CAWSARSWAYEQYF

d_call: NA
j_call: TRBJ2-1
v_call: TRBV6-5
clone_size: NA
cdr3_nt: TGTGCGGCGCGCTCCTACAATGAGCAGTTCTTC
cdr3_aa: CAARSYNEQFF

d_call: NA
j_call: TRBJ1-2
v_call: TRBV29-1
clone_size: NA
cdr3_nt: TGCAGCGTTGAGGACCCGCGGCGCTATGGCTACACCTTC
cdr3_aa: CSVEDPRRYGYTF

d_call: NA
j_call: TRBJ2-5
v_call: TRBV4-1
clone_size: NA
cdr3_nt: TGCGCCAGCAGCCAAGATCGGTGGTCCCAAGAGACCCAGTACTTC
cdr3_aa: CASSQDRWSQETQYF

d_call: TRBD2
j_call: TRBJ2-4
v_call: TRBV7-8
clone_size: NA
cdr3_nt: TGTGCCAGCAGGGAATGGGCAGGGCGGGGGGTCATTCAGTACTTC
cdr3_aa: CASREWAGRGVIQYF

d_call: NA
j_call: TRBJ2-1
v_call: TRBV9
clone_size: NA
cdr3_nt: TGTGCCAGCAGCGTAAGGGGACTTGAGCAGTTCTTC
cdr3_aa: CASSVRGLEQFF

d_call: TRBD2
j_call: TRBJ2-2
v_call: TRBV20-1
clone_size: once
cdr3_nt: TGCAGTGCTAGGCTAGCGGGAGTAGCCACCGGGGAGCTGTTTTTT
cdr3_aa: CSARLAGVATGELFF

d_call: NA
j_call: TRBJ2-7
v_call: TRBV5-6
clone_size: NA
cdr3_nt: TGTGCCAGCAGTCAGAGCTCCTACGAGCAGTACTTC
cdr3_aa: CASSQSSYEQYF

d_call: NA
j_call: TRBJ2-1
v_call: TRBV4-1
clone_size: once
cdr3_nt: TGCGCCAGCAGCCAAGGAGTGACTAATGAGCAGTTCTTC
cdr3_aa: CASSQGVTNEQFF

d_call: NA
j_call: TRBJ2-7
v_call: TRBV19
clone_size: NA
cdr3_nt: TGTGCCAGTAGTATAGGGGTTGGCTACGAGCAGTACTTC
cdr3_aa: CASSIGVGYEQYF

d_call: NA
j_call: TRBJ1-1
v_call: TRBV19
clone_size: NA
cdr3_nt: TGTGCCAGTAGTTCGGGGAACACTGAAGCTTTCTTT
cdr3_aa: CASSSGNTEAFF

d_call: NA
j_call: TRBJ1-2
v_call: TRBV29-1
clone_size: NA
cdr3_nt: TGCAGTGCGCATGACGGACTCAACTATGGCTACACCTTC
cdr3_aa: CSAHDGLNYGYTF

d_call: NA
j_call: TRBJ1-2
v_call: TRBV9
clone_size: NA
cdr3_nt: TGTGCCAGCAGCCCTTCGGGTGGCTACACCTTC
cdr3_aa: CASSPSGGYTF

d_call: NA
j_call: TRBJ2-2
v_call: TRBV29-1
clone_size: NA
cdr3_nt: TGCAGCGTTGAAAGTAATAGAATTGGGCCCATCACCGGGGAGCTGTTTTTT
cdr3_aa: CSVESNRIGPITGELFF

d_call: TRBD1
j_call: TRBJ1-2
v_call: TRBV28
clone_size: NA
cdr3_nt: TGTGCCAGCAGTCGTCCCGGGACAGGGAACTATGGCTACACCTTC
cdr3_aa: CASSRPGTGNYGYTF

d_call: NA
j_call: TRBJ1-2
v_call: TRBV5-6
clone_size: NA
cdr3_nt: TGTGCCAGCAGCCTTGGATCGGTATCTGGCTACACCTTC
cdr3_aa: CASSLGSVSGYTF

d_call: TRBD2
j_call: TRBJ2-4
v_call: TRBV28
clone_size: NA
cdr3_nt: TGTGCCAGCAGTTTATATGGGGAGGGGACGGAAAACATTCAGTACTTC
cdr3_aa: CASSLYGEGTENIQYF